This T cell receptor (beta chain) came from a study of T cells after yellow fever vaccination (dated by TCRdb to about 2019). As for the study more broadly: The SMART-Seq v4 Ultra Low Input RNA kit was used to prepare libraries from fractions with low cell numbers. To follow T-cell clones before and after both primary and booster YFV17D yellow fever vaccination, bulk TCR alpha and beta repertoires underwent longitudinal sequencing. Two healthy male donors, one aged 18 to 29 and one aged 30 to 40 years, made up the cohort. Blood was collected at multiple timepoints before and after primary and secondary immunization, and bulk PBMC replicates and cell subsets were isolated.

In the germline V gene, CDR1 corresponds to ENHRY and CDR2 to SYGVKD. Including cysteine and valine, the CDR3 has 16 amino acids. CDR3 DNA is the only sequence kept; it has 48 bases, read in frame from the first base. Cut back by 3 bases and 5 bases, the V and J ends lie 20 bases apart. Synthesis of TCR cDNA relied on 5'RACE template switching, a step that introduced a universal primer site along with unique molecular identifiers. Priming for cDNA synthesis came from both the TCR alpha and TCR beta constant segments. Two PCR steps were used to amplify libraries, with sample barcodes and sequencing adapters being added in the second step. Sequencing of libraries was done on Illumina HiSeq 2500 (2x100 bp) or NovaSeq (2x150 bp). On the authors' methods: Reads were demultiplexed and collapsed into UMI consensus sequences with MIGEC, and V(D)J alignment was performed with MiXCR. Vaccine-responding clonotypes were defined with edgeR using replicate PBMC samples, requiring FDR below 0.01 and a log2 fold change above 5 up to day 15. Each bulk clonotype was labeled CD4 or CD8 based on which sequenced repertoire, CD4 or CD8, contained the clonotype at higher abundance. TCRdb's own reprocessing of the public reads used fastp at Q25 and MiXCR and kept productive beta chains. Every distinct CDR3 protein forms one entry, paired with its most common genes and DNA. TCRdb's processing, not the study's, gives the V and J calls here. In this sample the table shows some 350,000 distinct CDR3 sequences, 7.5% to 9% of which occur a single time. The ten top clones hold 15% to 20% of the sample.

This clonotype was picked up many times. The antigen it binds to is not known. Base qualities are not recorded, but no much larger clone differs from it by a single base. General conclusions and limits of the study: Computational filtering was needed because FACS-sorted repertoires could contain abundant contaminating clonotypes from the bulk population. Most clones expanded after primary vaccination were re-detected after the booster (96% of CD4 and around 88% of CD8), suggesting broad memory maintenance. The secondary T-cell response was weaker than the primary response but faster, peaking on day 5 instead of day 15. Because the study included only a couple of donors, the extent to which the findings can be generalized is limited. A small fraction of clonotypes appeared in both the CD4 and CD8 compartments, likely as a result of convergent recombination.

This specimen's treatment or condition label, interpreted: live attenuated yellow fever vaccine strain. Two biological replicates of bulk PBMCs were collected at each blood-draw timepoint. PBMCs were isolated from peripheral blood using a standard Ficoll-Paque protocol. RNA was extracted with TriZol from bulk PBMCs, CD4 and CD8 fractions, and dextramer-positive and dextramer-negative fractions. The chain is encoded by TRBV10-3 joined to TRBJ2-7; the best D guess is TRBD2, with 6 bases matching. This specimen was PBMCs, taken on the day of the first yellow fever vaccination. The TCR sequence derives from a man younger than 35 who received the YFV17D yellow fever vaccine. The DNA reads as follows: TGTGCCATCAGTGATTATCCGGAGGGGCCGACCCACGAGCAGTACGTC. Translated, it reads CAISDYPEGPTHEQYV.